The source of this T cell receptor beta chain is a study of blood T cell repertoires in COVID-19. Categorization into cohorts depended on clinical history that participants reported. The CDR3 covers 17 residues. Germline CDR1 is MGHRA and CDR2 is YSYEKL. V lost 1 base and J lost 0, with 16 bases in between. TCRdb's table, derived via immunoSEQ multiplex PCR, lists solely in-frame clones and lacks some. The table has fewer than 400,000 clones, roughly nine tenths seen once. This TCR was recovered from a woman younger than 45 who had been exposed to COVID-19. The rearrangement links TRBV4-1 to TRBJ2-7, with D unclear. The sequenced material came from PBMCs or T cells enriched from blood (not recorded which). The CDR3 here is CASSQAFLRGTSYEQYF. In DNA form, the CDR3 reads TGCGCCAGCAGCCAAGCCTTCCTGAGAGGAACCTCCTACGAGCAGTACTTC.